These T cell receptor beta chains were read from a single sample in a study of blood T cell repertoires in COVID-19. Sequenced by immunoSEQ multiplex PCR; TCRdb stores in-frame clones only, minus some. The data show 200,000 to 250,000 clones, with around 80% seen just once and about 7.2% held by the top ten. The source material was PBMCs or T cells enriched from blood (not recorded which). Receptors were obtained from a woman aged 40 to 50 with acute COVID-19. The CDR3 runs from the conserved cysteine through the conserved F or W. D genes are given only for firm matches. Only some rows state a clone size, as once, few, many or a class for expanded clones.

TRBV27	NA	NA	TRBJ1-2	CASSFAVNYGYTF	TGTGCCAGCAGTTTTGCAGTTAACTATGGCTACACCTTC
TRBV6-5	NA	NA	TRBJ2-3	CASRKSGPGVDTQYF	TGTGCCAGCAGGAAATCGGGCCCCGGGGTAGATACGCAGTATTTT
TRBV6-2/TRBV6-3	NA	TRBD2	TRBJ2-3	CASSKGSGGFRDTQYF	TGTGCCAGCAGTAAGGGTAGCGGGGGGTTCCGGGATACGCAGTATTTT
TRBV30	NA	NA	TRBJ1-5	CAWSPQGNQPQHF	TGTGCCTGGAGTCCCCAGGGGAATCAGCCCCAGCATTTT
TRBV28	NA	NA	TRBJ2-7	CASNPSPYEQYF	TGTGCCAGCAATCCGAGCCCATACGAGCAGTACTTC
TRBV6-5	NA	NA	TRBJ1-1	CASSYGALGTEAFF	TGTGCCAGCAGTTACGGGGCGCTGGGCACTGAAGCTTTCTTT
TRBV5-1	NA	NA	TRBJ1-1	CASKGAPDSPSRAFF	TGCGCCAGCAAGGGTGCCCCGGACAGCCCCAGCAGAGCTTTCTTT
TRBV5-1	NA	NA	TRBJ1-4	CASSAPQQGSNEKLFF	TGCGCCAGCAGCGCCCCCCAACAGGGATCTAATGAAAAACTGTTTTTT
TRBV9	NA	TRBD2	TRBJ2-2	CASSPFAGGNTGELFF	TGTGCCAGCAGCCCCTTTGCGGGGGGTAACACCGGGGAGCTGTTTTTT
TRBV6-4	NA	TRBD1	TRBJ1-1	CASSPGQTNTEAFF	TGTGCCAGCAGCCCGGGACAGACGAACACTGAAGCTTTCTTT
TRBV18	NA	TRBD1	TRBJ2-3	CATLRRRTGVADTQYF	TGTGCCACCCTACGCCGAAGGACAGGGGTGGCAGATACGCAGTATTTT
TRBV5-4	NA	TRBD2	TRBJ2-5	CASSRGTSGGVAKETQYF	TGTGCCAGCAGCCGAGGGACTAGCGGGGGGGTCGCCAAAGAGACCCAGTACTTC
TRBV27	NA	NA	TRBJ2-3	CASSTTFRADTQYF	TGTGCCAGCAGCACAACATTCAGGGCGGATACGCAGTATTTT
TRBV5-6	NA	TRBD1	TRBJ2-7	CASSFYLTGVFSYEQYF	TGTGCCAGCAGCTTCTACCTGACAGGGGTCTTCTCCTACGAGCAGTACTTC
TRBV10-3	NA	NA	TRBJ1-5	CAISEEGSNQPQHF	TGTGCCATCTCCGAGGAGGGCAGCAATCAGCCCCAGCATTTT
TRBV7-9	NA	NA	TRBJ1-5	CASSLSGGNQPQHF	TGTGCCAGCAGCTTATCGGGGGGGAATCAGCCCCAGCATTTT
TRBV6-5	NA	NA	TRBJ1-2	CASSPGNYGYTF	TGTGCCAGCAGCCCCGGGAACTATGGCTACACCTTC
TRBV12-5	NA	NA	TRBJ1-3	CASGTGNTIYF	TGTGCTAGTGGCACTGGAAACACCATATATTTT
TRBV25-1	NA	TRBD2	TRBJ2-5	CASTTGLAEETQYF	TGTGCCAGCACCACGGGACTAGCGGAAGAGACCCAGTACTTC
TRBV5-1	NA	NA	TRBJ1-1	CASSLTGLSSEAFF	TGCGCCAGCAGCCTCACGGGACTGTCCTCCGAAGCTTTCTTT
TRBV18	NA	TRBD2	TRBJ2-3	CASSTGTSGSTDTQYF	TGTGCCAGCTCCACAGGGACTAGCGGGAGCACAGATACGCAGTATTTT
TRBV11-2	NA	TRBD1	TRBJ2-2	CASSIGTGTGTGELFF	TGTGCCAGCAGCATAGGAACCGGGACAGGGACCGGGGAGCTGTTTTTT
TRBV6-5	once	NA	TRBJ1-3	CASTVSGNTIYF	TGTGCCAGCACCGTCTCTGGAAACACCATATATTTT